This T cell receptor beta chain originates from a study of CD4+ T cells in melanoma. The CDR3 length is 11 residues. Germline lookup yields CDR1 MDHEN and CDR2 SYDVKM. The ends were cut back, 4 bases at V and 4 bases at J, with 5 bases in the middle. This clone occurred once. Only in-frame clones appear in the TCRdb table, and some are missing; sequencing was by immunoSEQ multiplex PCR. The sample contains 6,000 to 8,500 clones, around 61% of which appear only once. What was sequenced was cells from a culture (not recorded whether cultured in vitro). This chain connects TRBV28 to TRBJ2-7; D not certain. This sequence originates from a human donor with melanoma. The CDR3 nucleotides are TGTGCCAGCAGTTCAGAGTACGAGCAGTACTTC. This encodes CASSSEYEQYF.